The source of this T cell receptor beta chain is a study of blood T cell repertoires in COVID-19. Across the study: T cells, B-cell-depleted T cells, or PBMCs supplied cDNA or gDNA.

In this sample, this clone turned up once. Between the trimmed V and J ends, which lost 3 bases and 7 bases, there was a span of 13 bases. The CDR3 extends over 14 amino acids. Germline CDR1 DFQATT, CDR2 SNEGSKA (reference sequence). As handled by the study authors: Amplification with reference gene primers provided the estimates of nucleated cell counts. Generated by immunoSEQ multiplex PCR, the TCRdb table keeps only in-frame clones and is missing some. That table furnishes V, J and clone size, whereas the DNA furnished D and trimming. The sample yields some 78,000 clones, around 89% seen once. The specimen was peripheral blood. The genes are TRBV20-1 and TRBJ1-6; no clear D gene. The sequence was collected from a woman of 80 years or more with active or convalescent COVID-19. The CDR3 protein is CSASGLVGNSPLHF. Here the CDR3 DNA reads TGCAGTGCTAGTGGCCTGGTGGGCAATTCACCCCTCCACTTT.